Given below is one T cell receptor beta chain in context. What it recognizes is unknown. This sample is drawn from a study of cytomegalovirus exposure and HLA in healthy donors. Overall study findings and caveats: Associated with cytomegalovirus, according to the listing, were 150 to 200 TCR beta chains.

PCR primers comprised 60 Vbeta and 13 Jbeta primers. The assay was immunoSEQ multiplex PCR, and TCRdb's table has in-frame clones only and misses some. Here the sample spans approximately 120,000 clones, approximately 73% being singletons. Germline CDR1 and CDR2: KGHSH and LQKENI. The V end was cut by 2 bases, the J end by 4 bases, with 17 bases between. This CDR3 spans 16 amino acids. The clonotype originates from a man between 60 and 75 years old in good health and CMV-seropositive. The specimen sequenced was PBMCs. This chain joins TRBV18 and TRBJ2-5; possible D gene TRBD1, 6 bases. CDR3 region: CASSPFSGTPGETQYF. The DNA of the CDR3 is TGTGCCAGCTCACCATTCTCCGGGACACCGGGAGAGACCCAGTACTTC.